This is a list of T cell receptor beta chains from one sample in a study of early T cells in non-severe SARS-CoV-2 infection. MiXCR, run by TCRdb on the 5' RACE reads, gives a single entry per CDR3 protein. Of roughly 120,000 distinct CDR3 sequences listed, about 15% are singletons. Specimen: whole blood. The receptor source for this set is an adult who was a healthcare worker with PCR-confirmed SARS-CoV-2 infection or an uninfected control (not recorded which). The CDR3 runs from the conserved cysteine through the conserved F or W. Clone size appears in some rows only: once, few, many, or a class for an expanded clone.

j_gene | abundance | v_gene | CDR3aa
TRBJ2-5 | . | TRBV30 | CAWSVQGGQGTQYF
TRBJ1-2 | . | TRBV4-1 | CASSQPSPGGNYGYTF
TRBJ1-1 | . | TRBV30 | CAWGTANTEAFF
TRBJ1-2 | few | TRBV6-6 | CASSYSGGRDYGYTF
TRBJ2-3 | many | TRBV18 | CASSSDRADTQYF
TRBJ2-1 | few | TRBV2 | CASRVGGGAFNEQFF
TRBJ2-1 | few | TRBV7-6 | CASSLVASGASSYNEQFF
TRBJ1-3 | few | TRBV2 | CASSLSSGHRSSGNTIYF
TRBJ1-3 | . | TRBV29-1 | CSAQPGPRNTIYF
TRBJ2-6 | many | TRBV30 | CAWSVGPGANVLTF
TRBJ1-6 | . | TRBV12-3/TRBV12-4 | CASSLSQGPNSPLHF